This T cell receptor beta chain was sequenced in a study of blood T cell repertoires in COVID-19. Whole-study context: Material from acute and convalescent COVID-19 was sourced from the United States, Italy and Spain. T cells, B-cell-depleted T cells, or PBMCs provided the cDNA or gDNA that served as material.

Original data processing: Amplification of reference gene primers was used by the study to estimate nucleated cell counts. Sequencing used immunoSEQ multiplex PCR; TCRdb keeps in-frame clones, though not all of them. Clone size and V and J calls were adopted from that table, with D and trimming inferred from the DNA. This sample has 40,000 or so clones, with around 81% found just once. This clone has only a few counts. The CDR3 length is 16 residues. CDR1 is LGHNA and CDR2 is YSLEER in the germline V gene. Trimming cost V 0 bases and J 4 bases, with 13 bases left between them. The TCR originated in a man aged 35 to 55 with active or convalescent COVID-19. J is TRBJ1-3 and V is TRBV4-3; D is unresolved. Sequencing was done on a sample of peripheral blood. CDR3 sequence reads: CASSQDLPGSGNTIYF. The CDR3 region has the DNA TGCGCCAGCAGCCAAGATCTCCCCGGGTCCGGAAACACCATATATTTT.